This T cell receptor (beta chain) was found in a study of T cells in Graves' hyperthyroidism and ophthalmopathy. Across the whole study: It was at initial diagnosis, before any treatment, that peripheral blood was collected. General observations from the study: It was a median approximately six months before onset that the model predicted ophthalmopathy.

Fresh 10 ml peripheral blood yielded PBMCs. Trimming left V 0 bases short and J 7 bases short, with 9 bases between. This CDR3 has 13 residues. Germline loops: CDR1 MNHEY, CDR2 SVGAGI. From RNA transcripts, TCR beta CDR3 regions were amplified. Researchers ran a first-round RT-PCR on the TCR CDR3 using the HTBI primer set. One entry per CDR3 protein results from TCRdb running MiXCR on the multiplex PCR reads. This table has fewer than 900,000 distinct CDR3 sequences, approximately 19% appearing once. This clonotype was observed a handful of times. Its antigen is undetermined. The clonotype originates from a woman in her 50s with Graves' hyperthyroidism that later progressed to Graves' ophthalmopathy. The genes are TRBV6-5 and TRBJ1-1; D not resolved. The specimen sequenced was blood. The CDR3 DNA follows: TGTGCCAGCAGTTACTCGCGCGGGGATGAAGCTTTCTTT. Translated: CASSYSRGDEAFF.